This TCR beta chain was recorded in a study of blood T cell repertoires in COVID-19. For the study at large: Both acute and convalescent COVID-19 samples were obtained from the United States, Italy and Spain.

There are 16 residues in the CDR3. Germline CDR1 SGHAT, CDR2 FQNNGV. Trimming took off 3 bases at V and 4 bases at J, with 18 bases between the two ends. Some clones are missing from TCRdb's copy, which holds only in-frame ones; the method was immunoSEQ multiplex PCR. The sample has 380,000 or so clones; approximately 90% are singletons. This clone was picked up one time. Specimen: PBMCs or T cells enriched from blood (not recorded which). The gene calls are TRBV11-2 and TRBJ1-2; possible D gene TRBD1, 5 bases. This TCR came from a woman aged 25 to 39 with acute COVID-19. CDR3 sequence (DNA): TGTGCCAGCAGCTTCAGCACAGGATATTGGGGCTATGGCTACACCTTC. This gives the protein CASSFSTGYWGYGYTF.